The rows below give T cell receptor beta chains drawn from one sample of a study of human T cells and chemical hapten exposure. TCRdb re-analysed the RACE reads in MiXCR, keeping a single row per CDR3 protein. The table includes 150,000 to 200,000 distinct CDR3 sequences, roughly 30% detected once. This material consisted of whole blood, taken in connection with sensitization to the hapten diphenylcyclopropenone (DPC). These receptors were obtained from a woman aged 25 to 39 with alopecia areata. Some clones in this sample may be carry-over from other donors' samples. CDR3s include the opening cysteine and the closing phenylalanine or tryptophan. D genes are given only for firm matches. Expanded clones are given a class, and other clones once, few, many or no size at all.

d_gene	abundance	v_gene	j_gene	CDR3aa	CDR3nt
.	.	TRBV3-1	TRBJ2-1	CASSHLTGSNEQFF	TGTGCCAGCAGCCACCTGACAGGTAGCAATGAGCAGTTCTTC
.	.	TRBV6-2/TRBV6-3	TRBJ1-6	CASSFNWAANSPLHF	TGTGCCAGCAGCTTCAACTGGGCGGCCAATTCACCCCTCCACTTT
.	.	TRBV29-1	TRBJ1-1	CSVPKQGRNTEAFF	TGCAGCGTCCCAAAACAGGGTCGAAACACTGAAGCTTTCTTT
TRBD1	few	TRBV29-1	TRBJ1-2	CSVRGVDRDPNYGYTF	TGCAGCGTCCGGGGCGTCGACAGGGACCCAAACTATGGCTACACCTTC
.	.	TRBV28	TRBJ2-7	CASSFRGLGPETYEQYF	TGTGCCAGCAGTTTTCGGGGGCTTGGGCCTGAGACCTACGAGCAGTACTTC
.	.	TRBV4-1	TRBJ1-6	CASSQVLTVADSPLHF	TGCGCCAGCAGCCAAGTCCTGACGGTAGCCGATTCACCCCTCCACTTT
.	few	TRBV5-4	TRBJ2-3	CASSRGTYSTDTQYF	TGTGCCAGCAGCCGGGGAACTTATAGCACAGATACGCAGTATTTT
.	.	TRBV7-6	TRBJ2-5	CASSLEARAQETQYF	TGTGCCAGCAGCTTAGAGGCCAGAGCCCAAGAGACCCAGTACTTC
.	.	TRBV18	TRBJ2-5	CASSPSYGDGGTQYF	TGTGCCAGCTCACCATCTTACGGGGACGGAGGGACCCAGTACTTC
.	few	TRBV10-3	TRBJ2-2	CAISPDRAITGELFF	TGTGCCATCAGCCCGGACAGAGCGATAACCGGGGAGCTGTTTTTT
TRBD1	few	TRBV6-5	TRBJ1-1	CASRLQGGMNTEAFF	TGTGCCAGCAGATTACAGGGGGGGATGAACACTGAAGCTTTCTTT
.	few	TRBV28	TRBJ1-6	CASSLGGLGSPLHF	TGTGCCAGCAGTTTAGGGGGGTTGGGGTCACCCCTCCACTTT
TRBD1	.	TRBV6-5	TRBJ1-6	CATIESGGPNSPLHF	TGTGCCACCATCGAATCAGGGGGTCCGAATTCACCCCTCCACTTT
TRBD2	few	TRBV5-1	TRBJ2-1	CASSLYPAGSVQHNEQFF	TGCGCCAGCAGCTTGTACCCAGCGGGGTCCGTCCAACACAATGAGCAGTTCTTC